This is a list of T cell receptor beta chains from one sample in a study of blood T cell repertoires in COVID-19. The method was immunoSEQ multiplex PCR; TCRdb's version includes in-frame clones alone and lacks a portion of them. In the table there are approximately 180,000 clones, roughly 80% of which are singletons. Material for sequencing was PBMCs or T cells enriched from blood (not recorded which). Receptors were obtained from a woman in her fifties or sixties with acute COVID-19. Each CDR3 is given with its conserved first and last residue. The D gene is left open where the match is weak. Only some rows state a clone size, as once, few, many or a class for expanded clones.

d_call,v_call,cdr3_length,j_call,clone_size,cdr3_aa,cdr3_nt
-,TRBV18,13,TRBJ2-7,once,CASSPPGHYEQYF,TGTGCCAGCTCACCCCCCGGACACTACGAGCAGTACTTC
-,TRBV6-2/TRBV6-3,15,TRBJ1-5,-,CASSYLGDSSQPQHF,TGTGCCAGCAGTTACCTCGGGGACTCTAGTCAGCCCCAGCATTTT
TRBD2,TRBV19,16,TRBJ2-3,once,CASSITSGSLTDTQYF,TGTGCCAGTAGTATCACTAGCGGGAGTTTGACAGATACGCAGTATTTT
TRBD2,TRBV20-1,15,TRBJ2-3,-,CSASSSGGAYGTQYF,TGCAGTGCTAGTAGTAGCGGGGGGGCCTATGGTACGCAGTATTTT
TRBD1,TRBV6-2/TRBV6-3,17,TRBJ2-6,-,CASGSGTGASGANVLTF,TGTGCCAGCGGTTCCGGGACAGGGGCTTCCGGGGCCAACGTCCTGACTTTC
TRBD1,TRBV7-9,15,TRBJ1-4,-,CASSIGQGANEKLFF,TGTGCCAGCAGCATCGGACAGGGGGCTAATGAAAAACTGTTTTTT
TRBD1,TRBV6-5,15,TRBJ2-1,-,CASSSGTGGHNEQFF,TGTGCCAGCAGTTCCGGGACAGGGGGGCACAATGAGCAGTTCTTC
-,TRBV2,15,TRBJ2-3,once,CASKGFIVIPDTQYF,TGTGCCAGCAAGGGGTTTATAGTTATTCCAGATACGCAGTATTTT
TRBD2,TRBV5-1,16,TRBJ2-3,-,CASSLVLAGGTDTQYF,TGCGCCAGCAGCTTGGTACTAGCGGGAGGGACAGATACGCAGTATTTT
-,TRBV6-5,14,TRBJ2-2,-,CASSRGSDTGELFF,TGTGCCAGCAGTAGGGGGTCTGACACCGGGGAGCTGTTTTTT
-,TRBV11-2,13,TRBJ1-2,-,CASSLGGYYGYTF,TGTGCCAGCAGCTTAGGAGGATACTATGGCTACACCTTC
-,TRBV5-6,18,TRBJ1-3,-,CASSWGPTFLRSGNTIYF,TGTGCCAGCAGCTGGGGGCCAACCTTTCTTCGCTCTGGAAACACCATATATTTT
TRBD2,TRBV7-2,15,TRBJ2-2,few,CASSPSGGASGELFF,TGTGCCAGCAGCCCTAGCGGGGGGGCGTCCGGGGAGCTGTTTTTT
-,TRBV21-1,11,TRBJ1-2,-,CASSKVTPYTF,TGTGCCAGCAGCAAAGTAACACCGTACACCTTC
-,TRBV4-1,14,TRBJ1-2,-,CASSQEAQAVSYTF,TGCGCCAGCAGCCAAGAAGCACAGGCGGTTAGCTACACCTTC
-,TRBV10-3,14,TRBJ1-5,-,CAIKGDHSNQPQHF,TGTGCCATCAAGGGGGACCATAGCAATCAGCCCCAGCATTTT
-,TRBV3-1/TRBV3-2,13,TRBJ1-4,-,CASSPRQQEKLFF,TGTGCCAGCAGCCCCCGACAGCAAGAAAAACTGTTTTTT
-,TRBV27,13,TRBJ1-1,-,CASGIGQNTEAFF,TGTGCCAGCGGGATCGGACAGAACACTGAAGCTTTCTTT
-,TRBV5-6,14,TRBJ2-7,-,CASSFGSSYREQYF,TGTGCCAGCAGCTTCGGGTCTAGCTATCGGGAGCAGTACTTC
-,TRBV7-2,15,TRBJ2-1,-,CASSLEGGPYNEQFF,TGTGCCAGCAGCTTAGAGGGCGGGCCCTACAATGAGCAGTTCTTC
TRBD2,TRBV10-2,19,TRBJ2-3,-,CASSRSGTSGRAGGDTQYF,TGCGCCAGCAGTCGATCCGGGACTAGCGGGAGGGCGGGAGGAGATACGCAGTATTTT
-,TRBV19,13,TRBJ1-5,once,CASSDQQNQPQHF,TGTGCCAGTTCGGATCAACAGAACCAGCCCCAGCATTTT
TRBD1,TRBV6-5,15,TRBJ1-6,-,CASSYRDSGNSPLHF,TGTGCCAGCAGTTACCGGGACAGCGGAAATTCACCCCTCCACTTT
TRBD2,TRBV4-1,13,TRBJ2-5,few,CASSLAGAETQYF,TGCGCCAGCAGCCTAGCGGGAGCAGAGACCCAGTACTTC
-,TRBV5-8,17,TRBJ1-2,-,CASSLYRDTASNYGYTF,TGTGCCAGCAGCTTGTACCGGGACACAGCCTCTAACTATGGCTACACCTTC
-,TRBV6-1,14,TRBJ1-2,-,CASSEAAGTYGYTF,TGTGCCAGCAGTGAAGCCGCAGGGACATATGGCTACACCTTC
TRBD2,TRBV27,13,TRBJ2-1,-,CATPGLAGNEQFF,TGTGCCACCCCGGGACTAGCGGGCAATGAGCAGTTCTTC
-,TRBV5-6,15,TRBJ1-4,-,CASSGQDSLNEKLFF,TGTGCCAGCAGCGGCCAGGACAGCCTTAATGAAAAACTGTTTTTT
-,TRBV7-9,15,TRBJ2-5,-,CASSSTAERWETQYF,TGTGCCAGCAGCTCAACCGCTGAGCGCTGGGAGACCCAGTACTTC
TRBD2,TRBV3-1/TRBV3-2,16,TRBJ2-7,-,CASSQDIGGRESEQYF,TGTGCCAGCAGCCAAGATATCGGCGGGAGGGAGTCCGAGCAGTACTTC
-,TRBV9,15,TRBJ2-3,-,CASAAGPKFTDTQYF,TGTGCCAGCGCGGCGGGGCCTAAATTCACAGATACGCAGTATTTT
-,TRBV6-5,13,TRBJ1-1,-,CASSYLQATEAFF,TGTGCCAGCAGTTACCTACAGGCCACTGAAGCTTTCTTT
-,TRBV3-1/TRBV3-2,13,TRBJ1-5,-,CASSPTGNQPQHF,TGTGCCAGCAGCCCGACAGGAAATCAGCCCCAGCATTTT
-,TRBV19,17,TRBJ1-3,-,CASRTGLRRASGNTIYF,TGTGCCAGTAGGACAGGACTTCGAAGAGCCTCTGGAAACACCATATATTTT
-,TRBV4-3,15,TRBJ1-2,-,CASSQDSGSRYGYTF,TGCGCCAGCAGCCAAGACTCCGGGTCTCGCTATGGCTACACCTTC
-,TRBV5-5,15,TRBJ1-2,-,CASSWTLGQSGGYTF,TGTGCCAGCAGCTGGACCCTGGGGCAGTCAGGGGGCTACACCTTC
TRBD2,TRBV14,15,TRBJ2-1,-,CASSQVSGRVNEQFF,TGTGCCAGCAGCCAAGTGAGCGGGAGAGTCAATGAGCAGTTCTTC
-,TRBV9,19,TRBJ2-1,few,CASSVGLGGSGRTYNEQFF,TGTGCCAGCAGCGTAGGGCTGGGGGGAAGCGGGCGGACCTACAATGAGCAGTTCTTC
TRBD1,TRBV10-3,15,TRBJ1-2,-,CAISESTRDRRGYTF,TGTGCCATCAGTGAGTCGACTCGGGACAGGCGAGGCTACACCTTC
-,TRBV27,18,TRBJ1-4,-,CASSLGRSRWRTNEKLFF,TGTGCCAGCAGTTTGGGGAGGAGCCGATGGAGGACTAATGAAAAACTGTTTTTT
TRBD2,TRBV5-8,17,TRBJ2-5,-,CASSLMGLAGGQETQYF,TGTGCCAGCAGCTTAATGGGACTAGCGGGGGGCCAAGAGACCCAGTACTTC
TRBD1,TRBV7-2,15,TRBJ2-2,-,CASSPQNRGIGELFF,TGTGCCAGCAGCCCCCAAAACAGGGGCATCGGGGAGCTGTTTTTT
TRBD1,TRBV27,14,TRBJ1-5,-,CASRWTGGNQPQHF,TGTGCCAGCAGGTGGACAGGGGGCAATCAGCCCCAGCATTTT
-,TRBV7-2,18,TRBJ1-1,-,CASSLARSQPGVNTEAFF,TGTGCCAGCAGCTTAGCGCGGAGTCAACCGGGGGTGAACACTGAAGCTTTCTTT
TRBD1,TRBV23-1,17,TRBJ2-1,-,CASSRGRARNLYNEQFF,TGCGCCAGCTCCAGGGGGCGCGCCCGAAATCTCTACAATGAGCAGTTCTTC
TRBD1,TRBV18,13,TRBJ1-5,-,CASSVGQDRPQHF,TGTGCCAGCTCAGTCGGACAGGATCGGCCCCAGCATTTT
TRBD1,TRBV2,14,TRBJ1-1,-,CASSDDRGQGEAFF,TGTGCCAGCAGCGATGACAGGGGGCAGGGTGAAGCTTTCTTT
TRBD1,TRBV7-2,15,TRBJ1-2,-,CASSLLAGTGDGYTF,TGTGCCAGCAGCCTCTTGGCCGGGACAGGGGATGGCTACACCTTC
-,TRBV5-1,18,TRBJ2-2,-,CASSPTGGGLLDTGELFF,TGCGCCAGCAGCCCTACAGGGGGAGGGCTTCTGGACACCGGGGAGCTGTTTTTT
TRBD2,TRBV29-1,13,TRBJ2-7,-,CSVVLAGSYEQYF,TGCAGCGTCGTACTAGCGGGATCTTACGAGCAGTACTTC
-,TRBV5-6,19,TRBJ1-2,-,CASSLPHRAKGVLNYGYTF,TGTGCCAGCAGCTTGCCACACAGGGCCAAGGGGGTACTGAACTATGGCTACACCTTC
TRBD1,TRBV2,14,TRBJ2-1,-,CASRTDRDWDEQFF,TGTGCCAGCAGGACGGACAGGGATTGGGATGAGCAGTTCTTC